A selection of T cell receptor beta chains follows, all from one sample in a study of blood T cell repertoires in COVID-19. Profiling relied on immunoSEQ multiplex PCR, and the TCRdb table lists in-frame clones only, not all of them. The profile shows some 140,000 clones, over 75% of them singletons. The sequenced material came from peripheral blood. The receptors stem from a man aged 55 to 70 with COVID-19, enrolled during active disease. Both conserved end residues are part of each CDR3. A D gene is named only where the DNA matches it firmly. Not every row has a clone size; where given, it reads once, few, many or a size class.

v_call	j_call	d_call	clone_size	cdr3_nt	cdr3_aa
TRBV5-1	TRBJ2-1	NA	NA	TGCGCCAGCAGCTTAGTGGTAGCTGATGAGCAGTTCTTC	CASSLVVADEQFF
TRBV3-1/TRBV3-2	TRBJ2-7	NA	NA	TGTGCCAGCAGCCGACTAGCCTACGAGCAGTACTTC	CASSRLAYEQYF
TRBV29-1	TRBJ2-1	TRBD2	once	TGCAGCGCCCAAAGATATAGCGGGAGTGTTGCGGACAATGAGCAGTTCTTC	CSAQRYSGSVADNEQFF
TRBV3-1/TRBV3-2	TRBJ2-5	TRBD1	NA	TGTGCCAGCAGCCAATCGACAGGGCGAGAGACCCAGTACTTC	CASSQSTGRETQYF
TRBV6-5	TRBJ1-5	NA	NA	TGTGCCAGCCTGAGGGACTCAGGAATCAATCAGCCCCAGCATTTT	CASLRDSGINQPQHF
TRBV5-5	TRBJ1-4	NA	NA	TGTGCCAGCACTATCCGACCGCGCGAGGAGGGTGAAAAACTGTTTTTT	CASTIRPREEGEKLFF
TRBV11-3	TRBJ2-7	TRBD1	NA	TGTGCCAGCAGTCCATCGACAGGGAAGGTGAATTCCTACGAGCAGTACTTC	CASSPSTGKVNSYEQYF
TRBV11-3	TRBJ1-4	NA	NA	TGTGCCAGCAGCCCTGGACTGTTTATTGCTAATGAAAAACTGTTTTTT	CASSPGLFIANEKLFF
TRBV12-3/TRBV12-4	TRBJ1-2	TRBD1	NA	TGTGCCAGCAGCACAGACAGGGTCTATGGCTACACCTTC	CASSTDRVYGYTF
TRBV2	TRBJ2-3	NA	NA	TGTGCCAGCAGTGATTTGAGTTACGATACGCAGTATTTT	CASSDLSYDTQYF
TRBV2	TRBJ2-3	TRBD2	few	TGTGCCAGGGGGACTAGCGGGAGTCTAGCAGATACGCAGTATTTT	CARGTSGSLADTQYF
TRBV30	TRBJ1-5	TRBD1	NA	TGTGCCTGGAGCGATGACAGGGCCGCTCAGCCCCAGCATTTT	CAWSDDRAAQPQHF
TRBV4-3	TRBJ1-4	NA	NA	TGCGCCAGCAGCCAAGACAACAGCCAAGCAACTAATGAAAAACTGTTTTTT	CASSQDNSQATNEKLFF
TRBV9	TRBJ2-1	TRBD2	few	TGTGCCAGCAGCGTAGAACTAGCGGGGAACAATGAGCAGTTCTTC	CASSVELAGNNEQFF
TRBV28	TRBJ1-3	TRBD1	NA	TGTGCCAGCAGGGGACAGGTTTCAGGAAACACCATATATTTT	CASRGQVSGNTIYF
TRBV20-1	TRBJ1-4	NA	NA	TGCAGTGCTAGTGGGAGGGCAACTAATGAAAAACTGTTTTTT	CSASGRATNEKLFF
TRBV6-4	TRBJ2-3	NA	NA	TGTGCCAGCAGCCCGAACGGGTACACAGATACGCAGTATTTT	CASSPNGYTDTQYF
TRBV7-9	TRBJ1-1	NA	once	TGTGCCAGCAGGGCGGCAGTGAACACTGAAGCTTTCTTT	CASRAAVNTEAFF
TRBV28	TRBJ1-1	NA	NA	TGTGCCAGCAGCCGACAGTCGAACACTGAAGCTTTCTTT	CASSRQSNTEAFF
TRBV12-3/TRBV12-4	TRBJ1-2	NA	NA	TGTGCCAGCAGTTGGGACATATATGGCTACACCTTC	CASSWDIYGYTF
TRBV19	TRBJ1-2	NA	NA	TGTGCCAGTAGCCCTGGGAGACGGTTTGTCGGCTATGGCTACACCTTC	CASSPGRRFVGYGYTF
TRBV20-1	TRBJ1-5	NA	NA	TGCAGTGCTAGTGATGGGGGGTATCAGCCCCAGCATTTT	CSASDGGYQPQHF